The 13 T cell receptor beta chains below all came from one sample that was sequenced in a study of T cells in Graves' hyperthyroidism and ophthalmopathy. It was RNA transcripts that yielded the amplified TCR beta CDR3 regions. Researchers ran a first-round RT-PCR on the TCR CDR3 using the HTBI primer set. TCRdb independently ran MiXCR on the multiplex PCR reads; one entry per CDR3 protein. The top ten hold approximately 3.5% of the sample, which has a few hundred thousand distinct CDR3 sequences, around 15% seen once. The specimen was blood. These receptors came from a woman between 40 and 50 years old with Graves' ophthalmopathy.

This clonotype has only a few counts. One end of the junction does not line up with germline, which may come from a read error. J is TRBJ1-1 and V is TRBV5-1, with 9 bases identical to TRBD1. The CDR3 consists of 16 residues. Germline V gene sequence: CDR1 SGHRS, CDR2 YFSETQ. The CDR3 reads CASSLDRGGWNTEAFF. The CDR3, as DNA: TGCGCCAGCAGTTTGGACAGGGGAGGATGGAACACTGAAGCTTTCTTT.

The chain joins TRBV9 to TRBJ2-7; maybe TRBD1 (6 bases). Per the germline V gene, CDR1 is SGDLS and CDR2 is YYNGEE. The CDR3 runs to 15 residues. The V end was cut by 4 bases, the J end by 2 bases, with 16 bases between. The CDR3 DNA reads TGTGCCAGCAGCCCTACAGGGATGTACACCTACGAGCAGTACTTC. This codes for CASSPTGMYTYEQYF. Supplemented by reference TRBV9 and TRBJ2-7, the full variable domain reads DSGVTQTPKHLITATGQRVTLRCSPRSGDLSVYWYQQSLDQGLQFLIQYYNGEERAKGNILERFSAQQFPDLHSELNLSSLELGDSALYFCASSPTGMYTYEQYFGPGTRLTVT.

This clonotype was found many times. The chain is built from TRBV18 and TRBJ1-2; D not resolved. The CDR3 has 15 amino acids. Germline CDR1 and CDR2: KGHSH and LQKENI. The ends were cut back, 3 bases at V and 7 bases at J, with 18 bases in the middle. CDR3 DNA sequence: TGTGCCAGCTCACCGGGTACCTCACGGGGTGCTGGCTACACCTTC. Translation gives CASSPGTSRGAGYTF.

In this sample, this clonotype turned up many times. This chain uses TRBV20-1 with TRBJ2-2; maybe TRBD2 (6 bases). The CDR3 contains 13 residues. With 1 base removed from V and 6 bases from J, the gap between germline ends came to 9 bases. The V gene's germline CDR1 is DFQATT and CDR2 SNEGSKA (reference sequence). CDR3 sequence: CSARGGGPGELFF. For the CDR3, the DNA is TGCAGTGCTAGAGGGGGAGGCCCCGGGGAGCTGTTTTTT.

This clonotype was seen a handful of times. Being one base from a much bigger clone, this may be a read error. J is TRBJ2-3 and V is TRBV5-5; D call uncertain. The V gene lost 2 bases and the J gene lost 2 bases, with 3 bases spanning the gap. The germline CDR1 and CDR2 sequences are SGHKS and YYEKEE (reference sequence). The CDR3 is 12 residues long. CDR3 in amino acids: CASSFDTDTQYF. CDR3 in DNA: TGTGCCAGCAGCTTCGACACAGATACGCAGTATTTT.

The chain recombines TRBV5-1 with TRBJ1-5; D is perhaps TRBD1 (5 bases). Germline-derived CDR1 and CDR2 are SGHRS and YFSETQ. CDR3 size: 15 residues. The V and J ends lost 4 bases and 4 bases respectively, with 15 bases between them. In DNA, the CDR3 is TGCGCCAGCAGCCGAGAGGGGAAAGGGAATCAGCCCCAGCATTTT. Protein product: CASSREGKGNQPQHF.

This clonotype was seen many times. This CDR3 is CASPVARGGYNEQFF. CDR3 sequence (DNA): TGTGCCAGCCCAGTGGCCAGGGGAGGCTACAATGAGCAGTTCTTC. The V gene is TRBV2, the J gene TRBJ2-1; D is possibly TRBD1 or TRBD2 (6 bases each). This CDR3 contains 15 residues. Trimming left V 8 bases short and J 3 bases short, with 17 bases between. Germline V gives CDR1 SNHLY, CDR2 FYNNEI.

The V gene is TRBV4-1, the J gene TRBJ1-6; TRBD1 matches 8 bases. Looked up from germline, CDR1 is MGHRA and CDR2 is YSYEKL. Germline trimming cut 2 bases from V and 5 bases from J; bases unmatched to any gene: 5. The length of the CDR3 is 16 residues. The CDR3 loop is CASSQRGTGNNSPLHF. The CDR3 DNA is TGCGCCAGCAGCCAAAGAGGGACAGGAAATAATTCACCCCTCCACTTT.

The table lists this clonotype with many counts. This rearrangement joins TRBV12-3 or TRBV12-4 to TRBJ2-7; tentatively, D is TRBD2 (6 bases). The CDR3 covers 14 residues. Trimming stripped 3 bases from V and 4 bases from J, with 13 bases between. CDR3 amino acids: CASSFAGRTYEQYF. The DNA for the CDR3 is TGTGCCAGCAGTTTTGCGGGAAGAACGTACGAGCAGTACTTC.

This clonotype was picked up many times. The chain is built from TRBV11-2 and TRBJ2-3; D is undetermined. In germline, CDR1 is SGHAT, CDR2 FQNNGV. Trimming took 1 base from V and 4 from J, leaving 3 bases between them. The CDR3 contains 12 residues. The CDR3 sequence: CASSLAPDTQYF. CDR3 nucleotides: TGTGCCAGCAGCTTAGCCCCAGATACGCAGTATTTT.

The table lists this clonotype with many counts. The chain couples TRBV27 to TRBJ2-3, with a weak D call TRBD1 (6 bases). This CDR3 has 16 amino acids. Germline loops: CDR1 MNHEY, CDR2 SMNVEV (reference sequence). Trimming shortened V by 1 base and J by 4 bases, and 15 bases separated the two germline ends. The CDR3 DNA reads TGTGCCAGCAGTTTATTGGGTCAGGGGACGTCAGATACGCAGTATTTT. This encodes CASSLLGQGTSDTQYF.

The chain is built from TRBV19 and TRBJ1-3, with D unclear. Trimming left V 2 bases short and J 2 bases short, with 10 bases between. The germline gives CDR1 LNHDA, CDR2 SQIVND (reference sequence). CDR3 length equals 15 residues. The CDR3: CASSIRHGTGNTIYF. CDR3 bases: TGTGCCAGTAGTATACGACACGGGACTGGAAACACCATATATTTT. The variable domain in full, with the rest retrieved from reference TRBV19 and TRBJ1-3, is DGGITQSPKYLFRKEGQNVTLSCEQNLNHDAMYWYRQDPGQGLRLIYYSQIVNDFQKGDIAEGYSVSREKKESFPLTVTSAQKNPTAFYLCASSIRHGTGNTIYFGEGSWLTVV.

This clonotype has ten or more counts. The chain couples TRBV10-1 to TRBJ2-7; D remains unclear. V was shortened by 3 bases and J by 5 bases, with 20 bases between the two germline ends. The germline CDR1 and CDR2 sequences are WNHNN and SYGVQD (reference sequence). The CDR3 has 16 amino acids. CDR3 loop: CASSEGSAASFNEQYF. Here the CDR3 DNA reads TGCGCCAGCAGTGAAGGTTCGGCAGCCTCGTTCAACGAGCAGTACTTC.